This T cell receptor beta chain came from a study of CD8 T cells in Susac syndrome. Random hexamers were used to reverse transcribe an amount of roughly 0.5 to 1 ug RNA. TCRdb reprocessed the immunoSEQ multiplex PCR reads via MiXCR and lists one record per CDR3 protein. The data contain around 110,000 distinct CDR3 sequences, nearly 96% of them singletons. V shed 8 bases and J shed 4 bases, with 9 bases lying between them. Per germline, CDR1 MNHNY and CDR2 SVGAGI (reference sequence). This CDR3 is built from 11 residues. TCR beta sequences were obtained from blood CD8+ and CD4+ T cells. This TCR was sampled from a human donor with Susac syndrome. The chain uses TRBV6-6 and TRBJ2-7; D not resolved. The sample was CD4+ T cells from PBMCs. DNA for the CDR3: TGTGCCAGCGGGCCCCAGTACGAGCAGTACTTC. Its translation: CASGPQYEQYF.